This T cell receptor beta chain was sequenced during a study of neoadjuvant anti-PD-1 for oral cavity cancer. Across the study: Patients without progression got a fourth dose around day 43. Study-wide findings and caveats: Pretreatment Treg/Th17 ratio correlated inversely with post-treatment tumor clonality. TCR analyses covered only a few patients per response group.

Here immunoSEQ multiplex PCR was the method, and the copy in TCRdb shows in-frame clones only, minus some. The repertoire holds 80,000 to 95,000 clones, about 80% seen once, with about 2.9% in the top ten. CDR3 length: 14 amino acids. Germline loops: CDR1 SGHNT, CDR2 YYREEE (reference sequence). Trimming stripped 3 bases from V and 2 bases from J, with 10 bases between. Comments on this clone: The antigen is not known.

Source: PBMCs, taken before nivolumab (anti-PD-1) treatment. This receptor was taken from a person between 40 and 79 years old with oral cavity squamous cell carcinoma. The genes are TRBV5-4 and TRBJ2-3; D unresolved. Here the CDR3 reads CASSSVAYTDTQYF. CDR3 nucleotide sequence: TGTGCCAGCAGCTCGGTTGCCTACACAGATACGCAGTATTTT.